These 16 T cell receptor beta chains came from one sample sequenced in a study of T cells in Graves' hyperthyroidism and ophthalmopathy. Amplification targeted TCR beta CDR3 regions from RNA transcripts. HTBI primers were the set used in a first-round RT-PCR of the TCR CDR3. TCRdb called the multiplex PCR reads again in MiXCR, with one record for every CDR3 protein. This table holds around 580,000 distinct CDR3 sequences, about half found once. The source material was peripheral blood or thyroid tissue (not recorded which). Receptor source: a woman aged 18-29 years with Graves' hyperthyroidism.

CDR3 region: CASSTSGTMKTQYF. In DNA, the CDR3 is TGTGCCAGCAGCACCAGCGGGACGATGAAGACCCAGTACTTC. V usage is TRBV7-2 and J usage is TRBJ2-5; 7 nucleotides agree with TRBD2. Trimming cost V 5 bases and J 6 bases; bases outside gene matches: 9. This CDR3 spans 14 amino acids. Germline V gene lookup returns CDR1 SGHTA and CDR2 FQGNSA.

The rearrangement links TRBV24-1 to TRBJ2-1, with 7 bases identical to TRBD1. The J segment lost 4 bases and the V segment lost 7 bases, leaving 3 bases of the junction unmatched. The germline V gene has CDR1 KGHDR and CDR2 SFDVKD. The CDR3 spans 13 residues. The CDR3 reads CATRRTGYNEQFF. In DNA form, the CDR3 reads TGTGCCACCAGGAGGACAGGATACAATGAGCAGTTCTTC.

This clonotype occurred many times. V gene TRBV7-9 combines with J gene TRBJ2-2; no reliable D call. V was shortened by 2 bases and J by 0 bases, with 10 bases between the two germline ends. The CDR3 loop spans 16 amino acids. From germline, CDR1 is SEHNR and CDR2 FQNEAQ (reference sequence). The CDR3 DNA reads TGTGCCAGCAGCTTAAATCGGGCCGCGAACACCGGGGAGCTGTTTTTT. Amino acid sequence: CASSLNRAANTGELFF.

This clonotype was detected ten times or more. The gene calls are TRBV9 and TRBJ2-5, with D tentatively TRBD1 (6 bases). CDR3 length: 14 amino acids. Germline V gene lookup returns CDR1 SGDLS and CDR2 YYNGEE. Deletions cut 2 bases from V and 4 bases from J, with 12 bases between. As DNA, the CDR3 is TGTGCCAGCAGCGTCTCTGGGGGCAGAGAGACCCAGTACTTC. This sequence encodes CASSVSGGRETQYF.

CDR3 nucleotides: TGTGCCAGCTCGCCCGGGCCAGGGTTGGACACTGAAGCTTTCTTT. Protein product: CASSPGPGLDTEAFF. The chain couples TRBV6-6 to TRBJ1-1, with D perhaps matching TRBD1 (5 bases). The CDR3 extends over 15 amino acids. Trimming left V 8 bases short and J 3 bases short, with 19 bases between. Germline V lookup: CDR1 MNHNY, CDR2 SVGAGI (reference sequence).

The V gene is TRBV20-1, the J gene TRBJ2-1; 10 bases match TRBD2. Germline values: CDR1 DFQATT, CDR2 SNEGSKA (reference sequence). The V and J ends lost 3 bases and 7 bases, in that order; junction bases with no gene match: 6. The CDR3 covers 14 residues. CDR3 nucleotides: TGCAGTGCTAGTCTAGCGGGAGTTGGGAATGAGCAGTTCTTC. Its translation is CSASLAGVGNEQFF.

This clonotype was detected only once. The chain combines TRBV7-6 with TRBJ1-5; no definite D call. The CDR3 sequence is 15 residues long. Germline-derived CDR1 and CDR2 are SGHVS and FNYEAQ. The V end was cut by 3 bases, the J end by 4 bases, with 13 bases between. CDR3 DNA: TGTGCCAGCAGCTTCCCCTTAGCGGGGAATCAGCCCCAGCATTTT. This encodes CASSFPLAGNQPQHF.

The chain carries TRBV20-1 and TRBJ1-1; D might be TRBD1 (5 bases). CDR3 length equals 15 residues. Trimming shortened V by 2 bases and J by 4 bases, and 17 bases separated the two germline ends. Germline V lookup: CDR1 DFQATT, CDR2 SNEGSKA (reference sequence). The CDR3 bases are TGCAGTGCTAGACCCCAAGTTGTGGGGGTCACTGAAGCTTTCTTT. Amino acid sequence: CSARPQVVGVTEAFF.

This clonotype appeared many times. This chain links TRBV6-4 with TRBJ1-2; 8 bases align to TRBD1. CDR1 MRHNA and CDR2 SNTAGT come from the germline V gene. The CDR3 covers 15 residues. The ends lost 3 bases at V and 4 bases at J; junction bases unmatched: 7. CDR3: CASSEEPGGSYGYTF. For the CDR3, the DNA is TGTGCCAGCAGTGAAGAGCCAGGGGGCAGCTATGGCTACACCTTC.

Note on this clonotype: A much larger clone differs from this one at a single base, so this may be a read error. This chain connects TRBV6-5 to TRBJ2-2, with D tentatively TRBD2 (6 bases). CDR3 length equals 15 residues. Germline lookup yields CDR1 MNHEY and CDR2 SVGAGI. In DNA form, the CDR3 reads TGTGCCAGCAGTTTAGGCCGTAAGGGGACCGGGGGGCTGTTTTTT. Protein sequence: CASSLGRKGTGGLFF.

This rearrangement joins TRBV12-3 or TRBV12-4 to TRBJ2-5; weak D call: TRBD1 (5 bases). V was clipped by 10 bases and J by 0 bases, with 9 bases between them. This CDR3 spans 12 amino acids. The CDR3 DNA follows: TGTGCCACATCAGGGAACCAAGAGACCCAGTACTTC. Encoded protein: CATSGNQETQYF.

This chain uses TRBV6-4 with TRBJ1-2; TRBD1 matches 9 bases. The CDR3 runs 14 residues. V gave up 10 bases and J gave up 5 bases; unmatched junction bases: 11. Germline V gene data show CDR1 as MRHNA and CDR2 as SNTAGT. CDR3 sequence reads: CANSPGTGLYGYTF. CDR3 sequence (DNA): TGTGCCAACAGCCCCGGGACAGGGTTGTATGGCTACACCTTC.

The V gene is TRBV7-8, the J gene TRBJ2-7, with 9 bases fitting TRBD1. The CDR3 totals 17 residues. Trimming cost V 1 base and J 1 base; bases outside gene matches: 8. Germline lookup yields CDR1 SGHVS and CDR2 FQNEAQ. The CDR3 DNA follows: TGTGCCAGCAGCTTAGTGGGGGGGGGGACAGGGTCCTACGAGCAGTACTTC. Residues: CASSLVGGGTGSYEQYF.

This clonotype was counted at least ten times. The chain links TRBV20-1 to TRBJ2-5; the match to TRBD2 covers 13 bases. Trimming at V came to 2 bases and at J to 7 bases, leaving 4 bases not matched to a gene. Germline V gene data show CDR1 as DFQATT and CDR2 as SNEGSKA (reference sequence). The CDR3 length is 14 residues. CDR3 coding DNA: TGCAGTGCTAGAACTAGCGGGGGGGGCGGGACCCAGTACTTC. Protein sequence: CSARTSGGGGTQYF.

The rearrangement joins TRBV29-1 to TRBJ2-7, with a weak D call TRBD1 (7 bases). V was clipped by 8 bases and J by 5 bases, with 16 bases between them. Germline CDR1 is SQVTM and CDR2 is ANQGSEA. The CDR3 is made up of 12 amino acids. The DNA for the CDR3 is TGCAGCCCCAGACAGGGAGGCAACGAGCAGTACTTC. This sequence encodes CSPRQGGNEQYF.

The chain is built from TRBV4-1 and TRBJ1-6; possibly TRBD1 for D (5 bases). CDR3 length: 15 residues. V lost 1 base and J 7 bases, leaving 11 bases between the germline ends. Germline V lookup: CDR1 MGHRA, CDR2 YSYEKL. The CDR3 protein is CASSQGSGENSPLHF. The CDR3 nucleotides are TGCGCCAGCAGCCAAGGGTCGGGGGAGAATTCACCCCTCCACTTT.